This is a list of T cell receptor beta chains from one sample in a study of T-cell memory formation after mild COVID-19. From the 5' RACE reads, TCRdb called clonotypes with MiXCR, one entry per CDR3 protein. Of hundreds of thousands of distinct CDR3 sequences in the sample, around 20% are singletons; the top ten hold roughly 8%. Material: PBMCs or a T cell subset sorted from them (not recorded which). The source of these receptors is an adult woman who had mild COVID-19 (a few samples of this study predate the infection). Cell type and time point are not known. Each CDR3 is given with its conserved first and last residue. The order of the fields is clone size, V gene, J gene, CDR3 length, D gene, CDR3 protein, CDR3 DNA. A D gene is named only where the DNA matches it firmly. Some rows mark clone size as missing; the rest say once, few, many or name a class of expanded clone.

clone size: few; V gene: TRBV6-5; J gene: TRBJ2-6; CDR3 length: 16; D gene: NA; CDR3 protein: CASRLGTRSGANVLTF; CDR3 DNA: TGTGCCAGCAGGCTGGGCACACGCTCTGGGGCCAACGTCCTGACTTTC
clone size: NA; V gene: TRBV9; J gene: TRBJ2-7; CDR3 length: 15; D gene: TRBD1; CDR3 protein: CASSVSAGGTYEQYF; CDR3 DNA: TGTGCCAGCAGCGTATCAGCAGGGGGAACCTACGAGCAGTACTTC
clone size: NA; V gene: TRBV9; J gene: TRBJ1-1; CDR3 length: 13; D gene: NA; CDR3 protein: CASSVGGLTEAFF; CDR3 DNA: TGTGCCAGCAGCGTAGGAGGGCTAACTGAAGCTTTCTTT
clone size: NA; V gene: TRBV7-2; J gene: TRBJ1-2; CDR3 length: 15; D gene: TRBD1; CDR3 protein: CASSPRTGPNYGYTF; CDR3 DNA: TGTGCCAGCAGCCCCCGGACAGGCCCTAACTATGGCTACACCTTC
clone size: NA; V gene: TRBV20-1; J gene: TRBJ2-3; CDR3 length: 14; D gene: NA; CDR3 protein: CSAKPGRFTDTQYF; CDR3 DNA: TGCAGTGCAAAACCCGGCCGTTTCACAGATACGCAGTATTTT
clone size: few; V gene: TRBV7-9; J gene: TRBJ2-3; CDR3 length: 13; D gene: NA; CDR3 protein: CASSKWEADTQYF; CDR3 DNA: TGTGCCAGCAGTAAGTGGGAGGCAGATACGCAGTATTTT
clone size: NA; V gene: TRBV4-1; J gene: TRBJ1-1; CDR3 length: 15; D gene: TRBD1; CDR3 protein: CASSQTGDLNTEAFF; CDR3 DNA: TGCGCCAGCAGCCAGACAGGGGACCTGAACACTGAAGCTTTCTTT
clone size: NA; V gene: TRBV10-3; J gene: TRBJ1-2; CDR3 length: 19; D gene: TRBD1; CDR3 protein: CAISDHWPPGQETNYGYTF; CDR3 DNA: TGTGCCATCAGTGACCATTGGCCACCGGGACAGGAGACTAACTATGGCTACACCTTC
clone size: NA; V gene: TRBV29-1; J gene: TRBJ2-7; CDR3 length: 14; D gene: TRBD2; CDR3 protein: CSVVGGGGSYEQYF; CDR3 DNA: TGCAGCGTTGTAGGTGGCGGGGGATCCTACGAGCAGTACTTC
clone size: few; V gene: TRBV29-1; J gene: TRBJ1-3; CDR3 length: 14; D gene: NA; CDR3 protein: CSVEEGLSGNTIYF; CDR3 DNA: TGCAGCGTAGAGGAGGGTTTGAGCGGAAACACCATATATTTT
clone size: few; V gene: TRBV3-1; J gene: TRBJ2-7; CDR3 length: 15; D gene: NA; CDR3 protein: CASSQDRGLSYEQYF; CDR3 DNA: TGTGCCAGCAGCCAAGATAGGGGACTCTCCTACGAGCAGTACTTC
clone size: NA; V gene: TRBV7-9; J gene: TRBJ2-2; CDR3 length: 16; D gene: NA; CDR3 protein: CASSLILGANTGELFF; CDR3 DNA: TGTGCCAGCAGCTTAATTCTGGGTGCGAACACCGGGGAGCTGTTTTTT
clone size: few; V gene: TRBV7-9; J gene: TRBJ2-5; CDR3 length: 15; D gene: TRBD1; CDR3 protein: CASSLRDSYQETQYF; CDR3 DNA: TGTGCCAGCAGCTTACGGGACAGCTACCAAGAGACCCAGTACTTC
clone size: NA; V gene: TRBV12-3/TRBV12-4; J gene: TRBJ2-5; CDR3 length: 16; D gene: TRBD2; CDR3 protein: CASSSRAAGGRETQYF; CDR3 DNA: TGTGCCAGCAGTTCCCGAGCGGCGGGGGGGCGCGAGACCCAGTACTTC
clone size: NA; V gene: TRBV20-1; J gene: TRBJ2-1; CDR3 length: 12; D gene: NA; CDR3 protein: CSALGLVNEQFF; CDR3 DNA: TGCAGTGCTCTAGGACTGGTCAATGAGCAGTTCTTC
clone size: many; V gene: TRBV7-9; J gene: TRBJ2-1; CDR3 length: 18; D gene: NA; CDR3 protein: CASSLVRWQGPIYNEQFF; CDR3 DNA: TGTGCCAGCAGCTTAGTTCGGTGGCAGGGACCTATCTACAATGAGCAGTTCTTC
clone size: NA; V gene: TRBV6-5; J gene: TRBJ1-1; CDR3 length: 15; D gene: TRBD1; CDR3 protein: CASSYSRTGGPEAFF; CDR3 DNA: TGTGCCAGCAGTTACTCGCGGACAGGGGGACCCGAAGCTTTCTTT
clone size: few; V gene: TRBV3-1; J gene: TRBJ1-1; CDR3 length: 17; D gene: TRBD1; CDR3 protein: CASSQLGTGGFPSEAFF; CDR3 DNA: TGTGCCAGCAGCCAACTCGGGACAGGGGGTTTCCCATCTGAAGCTTTCTTT
clone size: few; V gene: TRBV7-9; J gene: TRBJ2-1; CDR3 length: 16; D gene: TRBD2; CDR3 protein: CASSLGGLAVYNEQFF; CDR3 DNA: TGTGCCAGCAGCTTAGGTGGACTAGCGGTCTACAATGAGCAGTTCTTC
clone size: many; V gene: TRBV7-7; J gene: TRBJ2-5; CDR3 length: 14; D gene: NA; CDR3 protein: CASSLVQGGETQYF; CDR3 DNA: TGTGCCAGCAGCCTAGTCCAGGGTGGGGAGACCCAGTACTTC
clone size: few; V gene: TRBV4-2; J gene: TRBJ1-1; CDR3 length: 14; D gene: NA; CDR3 protein: CASSQSGTNTEAFF; CDR3 DNA: TGTGCCAGCTCCCAGTCAGGAACGAACACTGAAGCTTTCTTT
clone size: NA; V gene: TRBV11-1; J gene: TRBJ2-7; CDR3 length: 12; D gene: NA; CDR3 protein: CASSLKSYEQYF; CDR3 DNA: TGTGCCAGCAGCTTAAAGTCCTACGAGCAGTACTTC
clone size: few; V gene: TRBV5-1; J gene: TRBJ2-3; CDR3 length: 14; D gene: NA; CDR3 protein: CASSLQSSTDTQYF; CDR3 DNA: TGCGCCAGCAGCTTGCAGTCTAGCACAGATACGCAGTATTTT
clone size: NA; V gene: TRBV5-6; J gene: TRBJ1-3; CDR3 length: 15; D gene: NA; CDR3 protein: CASSGGTSSGNTIYF; CDR3 DNA: TGTGCCAGCAGCGGGGGGACTTCCTCTGGAAACACCATATATTTT
clone size: NA; V gene: TRBV6-5; J gene: TRBJ2-7; CDR3 length: 15; D gene: TRBD1; CDR3 protein: CASRKRQGAGYEQYF; CDR3 DNA: TGTGCCAGCAGAAAAAGACAGGGGGCTGGTTACGAGCAGTACTTC
clone size: NA; V gene: TRBV20-1; J gene: TRBJ2-1; CDR3 length: 16; D gene: TRBD1; CDR3 protein: CSAREYGTGSYNEQFF; CDR3 DNA: TGCAGTGCTAGAGAGTATGGGACAGGGTCCTACAATGAGCAGTTCTTC
clone size: NA; V gene: TRBV7-2; J gene: TRBJ2-5; CDR3 length: 14; D gene: TRBD1; CDR3 protein: CASSTRQGAATQYF; CDR3 DNA: TGTGCCAGCAGCACCCGACAGGGGGCGGCGACCCAGTACTTC
clone size: few; V gene: TRBV6-6; J gene: TRBJ1-6; CDR3 length: 17; D gene: TRBD1; CDR3 protein: CASSRGGGAGSNSPLHF; CDR3 DNA: TGTGCCAGCAGCCGGGGAGGGGGCGCAGGAAGTAATTCACCCCTCCACTTT
clone size: NA; V gene: TRBV12-3/TRBV12-4; J gene: TRBJ1-6; CDR3 length: 14; D gene: TRBD1; CDR3 protein: CASSATGSNSPLHF; CDR3 DNA: TGTGCCAGCAGCGCGACAGGGAGTAATTCACCCCTCCACTTT